The 12 T cell receptor beta chains below were found in one sample sequenced in a study of breast tumors, draining lymph nodes, adjacent tissues. The lymph nodes were axillary draining lymph nodes from breast cancer patients. TCRdb re-derived calls from the multiplex PCR reads in MiXCR, one entry per CDR3 protein. The sample comprises 130,000 or so distinct CDR3 sequences, 32% of which are singletons, and about 2.5% rests with the top ten. The sample consisted of axillary lymph node tissue. The receptors stem from a female donor with breast cancer. Some clones in this sample may be carry-over from other donors' samples.

The V call is TRBV24-1, the J call TRBJ2-1; D remains unclear. Germline V gene sequence: CDR1 KGHDR, CDR2 SFDVKD. V dropped 5 bases and J dropped 3 bases, with 4 bases sitting between them. This CDR3 has 12 amino acids. CDR3 loop: CATSVDYNEQFF. CDR3 nucleotides: TGTGCCACCAGTGTGGACTACAATGAGCAGTTCTTC.

This clonotype showed up many times. Just one base apart from a much larger clone, this may be a read error. This sequence joins TRBV20-1 and TRBJ2-7; tentative D call: TRBD1 (6 bases). This CDR3 spans 16 amino acids. Germline CDR1 reads DFQATT; CDR2 reads SNEGSKA (reference sequence). The V end was cut by 3 bases, the J end by 1 base, with 19 bases between. Here the CDR3 DNA reads TGCAGTGCTAGCGACCCCGGGACACCCGCTTCCTACGAGCAGTACTTC. Translated, it gives CSASDPGTPASYEQYF.

A note on this clonotype: The CDR3 ends on some other residue instead of the conserved phenylalanine or tryptophan, so this is likely a read error. The chain employs TRBV19 and TRBJ2-1; either TRBD1 or TRBD2 may fit D (6 bases each). V lost 4 bases, J lost 2 bases, and 15 bases lay in between. The germline gives CDR1 LNHDA, CDR2 SQIVND (reference sequence). The CDR3 length is 16 residues. CDR3 bases: TGTGCCAGTAGTACGATGTCGGGGGCCCCCTACAATGAGCAGTTCTCC. It encodes CASSTMSGAPYNEQFS.

This clonotype was seen many times. V is TRBV7-2 and J is TRBJ2-3, with 8 bases identical to TRBD2. V gave up 5 bases and J gave up 3 bases; unmatched junction bases: 10. CDR1 is SGHTA and CDR2 is FQGNSA in the germline V gene. This CDR3 region has 16 residues. The CDR3 nucleotides read TGTGCCAGCAGCCGGTCGGGCGGGGGGAATACAGATACGCAGTATTTT. It codes for CASSRSGGGNTDTQYF. The variable domain in full, completed from reference TRBV7-2 and TRBJ2-3, reads GAGVSQSPSNKVTEKGKDVELRCDPISGHTALYWYRQSLGQGLEFLIYFQGNSAPDKSGLPSDRFSAERTGGSVSTLTIQRTQQEDSAVYLCASSRSGGGNTDTQYFGPGTRLTVL.

This clonotype occurred many times. V is TRBV12-3 or TRBV12-4 and J is TRBJ1-3; tentatively, D is TRBD1 (5 bases). Trimming left V 5 bases short and J 2 bases short, with 13 bases between. The CDR3 is 15 amino acids. CDR3: CASSPPGTTGNTIYF. In nucleotides, the CDR3 is TGTGCCAGCAGTCCACCCGGGACTACTGGAAACACCATATATTTT.

There are a few counts of this clonotype. This chain links TRBV11-2 with TRBJ2-1; D unresolved. Germline CDR1 reads SGHAT; CDR2 reads FQNNGV. The CDR3 covers 13 residues. The ends were cut back, 5 bases at V and 11 bases at J, with 16 bases in the middle. CDR3 coding DNA: TGTGCCAGCAGCCGCGGACCTCGCGCGCAGCAGTTCTTC. It codes for CASSRGPRAQQFF.

This clonotype appeared many times. The rearrangement joins TRBV24-1 to TRBJ2-3; D is possibly TRBD1 (6 bases). The germline gives CDR1 KGHDR, CDR2 SFDVKD. The V and J ends lost 2 bases and 2 bases respectively, with 10 bases between them. The CDR3 is 15 amino acids. CDR3 sequence reads: CATSDSRDNTDTQYF. CDR3 coding DNA: TGTGCCACCAGTGATTCCCGGGACAACACAGATACGCAGTATTTT.

This clonotype was observed at least ten times. V gene TRBV10-2 combines with J gene TRBJ2-5; no clear D. The CDR3 loop spans 11 amino acids. Germline V gene data show CDR1 as WSHSY and CDR2 as SAAADI. Trimming cost V 8 bases and J 5 bases, with 9 bases left between them. CDR3 DNA: TGCGCCAGCGGCTATGGGGAGACCCAGTACTTC. Encoded protein: CASGYGETQYF.

For this clonotype: A read error is likely, as this CDR3 ends without the conserved phenylalanine or tryptophan. It is unclear where the CDR3 begins or ends on the DNA, so no DNA is shown, and the CDR3 is as TCRdb lists it. The V and J genes are TRBV6-1 and TRBJ1-6; the D call of TRBD1 is as the table states it, not checked on the DNA. CDR1 and CDR2 from the germline V gene are MNHNS and SASEGT. The CDR3 length is 8 residues, termini included. CDR3 residues: CASSPGQV.

This clonotype was detected only once. The chain couples TRBV12-3 or TRBV12-4 to TRBJ1-4, with 10 bases fitting TRBD1. The V segment lost 1 base and the J segment 6 bases; nucleotides outside the gene matches: 2. This CDR3 has 15 residues. The CDR3 here is CASSLDGTGDEKLFF. The CDR3 DNA reads as TGTGCCAGCAGTTTAGACGGGACAGGGGATGAAAAACTGTTTTTT.

In this sample, this clonotype turned up many times. This rearrangement joins TRBV6-6 to TRBJ1-2, with 7 bases matching TRBD1. The junction had 8 bases not matched to a gene; V was cut back by 5 bases and J by 2 bases. This CDR3 spans 15 amino acids. The V gene's germline CDR1 is MNHNY and CDR2 SVGAGI (reference sequence). The CDR3 DNA reads as TGTGCCAGCAGTCACCCAAGGACAGGAAACTATGGCTACACCTTC. Protein sequence: CASSHPRTGNYGYTF.

This clonotype was counted ten times or more. V and J are TRBV4-2 and TRBJ1-4; TRBD1 agrees at 11 bases. Germline assignment: CDR1 LGHNA and CDR2 YNFKEQ. This CDR3 is 18 amino acids long. V shed 0 bases and J 2 bases; nucleotides not matched to a gene: 5. CDR3 amino acids: CASSQESGTGGTNEKLFF. CDR3 bases: TGTGCCAGCAGCCAAGAATCTGGGACAGGGGGTACTAATGAAAAACTGTTTTTT.